This is a list of T cell receptor beta chains from one sample in a study of a mutant IDH1 vaccine in newly diagnosed glioma. Data came from immunoSEQ multiplex PCR; TCRdb stores just in-frame clones and leaves some out. The sample lists 25,000 to 35,000 clones, around nine tenths seen once, with 4% to 5.5% in the top ten. The source material was PBMCs, sampled from a glioma patient treated with radiotherapy, temozolomide or both. Receptor source: a woman aged 40 to 49 with glioma. Both conserved end residues are part of each CDR3. A D gene is named only where the DNA matches it firmly. Clone size appears in some rows only: once, few, many, or a class for an expanded clone.

TRBJ1-2,-,TRBV7-8,-,CASSLAGAPNGYTF,TGTGCCAGCAGCTTAGCGGGTGCGCCTAATGGCTACACCTTC
TRBJ1-5,-,TRBV15,-,CATSRPPGHFNQPQHF,TGTGCCACCAGCAGACCTCCGGGACACTTCAATCAGCCCCAGCATTTT
TRBJ1-2,-,TRBV19,-,CASSKTGQSGYTF,TGTGCCAGTAGTAAGACAGGACAGTCTGGCTACACCTTC
TRBJ2-7,-,TRBV6-5,TRBD1,CASRGRDRVTYEQYF,TGTGCCAGCAGGGGCCGGGACAGGGTAACCTACGAGCAGTACTTC
TRBJ1-2,-,TRBV4-1,-,CASSQGWGSENYGYTF,TGCGCCAGCAGCCAAGGTTGGGGATCCGAAAACTATGGCTACACCTTC
TRBJ2-7,-,TRBV6-1,TRBD2,CASSEASSGHYEQYF,TGTGCCAGCAGTGAAGCCTCTAGCGGCCACTACGAGCAGTACTTC
TRBJ1-5,-,TRBV28,-,CASRTEYSNQPQHF,TGTGCCAGCAGAACAGAATATAGCAATCAGCCCCAGCATTTT
TRBJ2-3,-,TRBV4-1,-,CASSQDGLGPTDTQYF,TGCGCCAGCAGCCAAGACGGATTGGGACCCACAGATACGCAGTATTTT
TRBJ2-1,-,TRBV7-8,TRBD2,CASSLPGLAGGQFF,TGTGCCAGCAGCCTACCGGGACTAGCGGGGGGGCAGTTCTTC
TRBJ1-4,-,TRBV4-1,-,CASSRLGGTEKLFF,TGCGCCAGCAGCAGGCTTGGGGGTACTGAAAAACTGTTTTTT
TRBJ2-6,-,TRBV4-1,-,CASSTRLSSGANVLTF,TGCGCCAGCAGCACCAGACTGAGCTCTGGGGCCAACGTCCTGACTTTC
TRBJ1-1,-,TRBV7-3,-,CASSLGGQNTEAFF,TGTGCCAGCAGCTTAGGCGGACAGAACACTGAAGCTTTCTTT
TRBJ1-2,-,TRBV19,TRBD1,CASRIPPGQGASTGRGYTF,TGTGCCAGCCGTATCCCTCCGGGACAGGGGGCGTCTACGGGTCGGGGCTACACCTTC
TRBJ1-2,-,TRBV14,-,CASSRWQGLGYTF,TGTGCCAGCAGCCGCTGGCAGGGGCTTGGCTACACCTTC
TRBJ2-7,-,TRBV7-2,TRBD1,CASSFAGTGGYEQYF,TGTGCCAGCAGCTTTGCGGGGACAGGGGGTTACGAGCAGTACTTC
TRBJ1-1,-,TRBV5-1,-,CASSLRAGGGTEAFF,TGCGCCAGCAGCCTTCGAGCCGGGGGAGGTACTGAAGCTTTCTTT
TRBJ2-2,-,TRBV7-3,TRBD2,CASSRGLAAGELFF,TGTGCCAGCAGCAGAGGACTAGCGGCCGGGGAGCTGTTTTTT
TRBJ1-1,once,TRBV7-8,-,CASLRGGATEAFF,TGTGCCAGCTTACGTGGGGGGGCCACTGAAGCTTTCTTT
TRBJ2-2,-,TRBV25-1,-,CASSESRGWAGELFF,TGTGCCAGCAGTGAAAGTCGGGGTTGGGCCGGGGAGCTGTTTTTT
TRBJ1-1,-,TRBV29-1,-,CSVVVLMNTEAFF,TGCAGCGTTGTTGTACTTATGAACACTGAAGCTTTCTTT
TRBJ1-4,-,TRBV2,-,CASSEVRAGEKLFF,TGTGCCAGCAGTGAAGTGAGGGCAGGTGAAAAACTGTTTTTT
TRBJ2-3,once,TRBV7-2,TRBD1,CASSLRQGQLSDTQYF,TGTGCCAGCAGCTTAAGGCAGGGACAGTTATCAGATACGCAGTATTTT
TRBJ1-6,-,TRBV27,-,CASSPPLGAYNSPLHF,TGTGCCAGCAGTCCTCCACTAGGGGCCTATAATTCACCCCTCCACTTT
TRBJ1-2,-,TRBV4-1,-,CASSQDRGSGYGYTF,TGCGCCAGCAGCCAAGATCGCGGGTCGGGATATGGCTACACCTTC
TRBJ1-6,once,TRBV4-1,-,CASSQDGGNSPLHF,TGCGCCAGCAGCCAAGATGGAGGAAATTCACCCCTCCACTTT
TRBJ2-1,-,TRBV5-1,-,CASSSRPWRSSYNEQFF,TGCGCCAGCAGCTCCCGGCCGTGGCGAAGCTCCTACAATGAGCAGTTCTTC
TRBJ2-5,-,TRBV5-1,TRBD2,CASSFSTSGAQETQYF,TGCGCCAGCAGCTTCTCGACTAGCGGGGCCCAAGAGACCCAGTACTTC
TRBJ1-1,-,TRBV2,-,CASSESGGSTEAFF,TGTGCCAGCAGCGAATCTGGGGGCTCGACTGAAGCTTTCTTT
TRBJ2-7,once,TRBV19,-,CAPNGAYEQYF,TGTGCGCCAAACGGGGCCTACGAGCAGTACTTC
TRBJ2-7,-,TRBV29-1,TRBD1,CSVEGAGGDEQYF,TGCAGCGTTGAAGGTGCAGGGGGCGACGAGCAGTACTTC
TRBJ2-3,-,TRBV29-1,-,CSVAGASTDTQYF,TGCAGCGTTGCAGGGGCCAGCACAGATACGCAGTATTTT
TRBJ1-4,-,TRBV6-5,TRBD1,CASSYGQGPNEKLFF,TGTGCCAGCAGTTACGGACAGGGACCAAATGAAAAACTGTTTTTT
TRBJ1-5,few,TRBV11-2,TRBD1,CASSNTGGAGNQPQHF,TGTGCCAGCAGCAACACAGGGGGCGCAGGCAATCAGCCCCAGCATTTT
TRBJ1-5,-,TRBV15,-,CATSRVGWDQPQHF,TGTGCCACCAGCAGAGTCGGGTGGGATCAGCCCCAGCATTTT
TRBJ2-5,-,TRBV2,TRBD1,CASKRRTGGEETQYF,TGTGCCAGCAAGAGGCGGACAGGGGGAGAAGAGACCCAGTACTTC
TRBJ2-3,-,TRBV2,TRBD2,CASSETGDIREGFTDTQYF,TGTGCCAGCAGTGAAACGGGAGATATACGGGAGGGGTTCACAGATACGCAGTATTTT
TRBJ1-3,-,TRBV4-1,-,CASSQDTPEITGNTIYF,TGCGCCAGCAGCCAAGATACCCCCGAAATAACTGGAAACACCATATATTTT
TRBJ2-7,few,TRBV28,-,CASSHSSRGRDDEQYF,TGTGCCAGCAGCCACTCGTCCCGGGGGCGCGACGACGAGCAGTACTTC
TRBJ2-1,-,TRBV19,TRBD1,CASSIDRGFRDEQFF,TGTGCCAGTAGTATAGACAGGGGGTTTAGGGATGAGCAGTTCTTC
TRBJ1-4,-,TRBV18,TRBD1,CASSPTGTREKLFF,TGTGCCAGCTCGCCGACAGGGACTCGGGAAAAACTGTTTTTT
TRBJ2-6,-,TRBV4-1,-,CASSPSGANVLTF,TGCGCCAGCAGCCCTAGTGGGGCCAACGTCCTGACTTTC
TRBJ2-7,-,TRBV30,-,CAWSSDGYEQYF,TGTGCCTGGAGCTCAGACGGCTACGAGCAGTACTTC